This T cell receptor (beta chain) stems from a study of cytomegalovirus exposure and HLA in healthy donors. 13 Jbeta primers and 60 Vbeta primers were used for the PCR. TCRdb's table, derived via immunoSEQ multiplex PCR, lists solely in-frame clones and lacks some. The sample gives tens of thousands of clones, 63% of which show up once; roughly 6.8% is in the top ten. Per the germline V gene, CDR1 is MDHEN and CDR2 is SYDVKM. The CDR3 spans 15 residues. V was cut by 7 bases and J by 9 bases, with 22 bases left in between. Input material: PBMCs. V usage is TRBV28 and J usage is TRBJ2-1; D perhaps matches TRBD2 (6 bases). The sequence derives from a woman aged 30 to 39 in good health and CMV-seronegative. The CDR3 region has the DNA TGTGCCAGCATTCCCGGACTACTAACCGGGGGTGAGCAGTTCTTC. The encoded protein is CASIPGLLTGGEQFF.